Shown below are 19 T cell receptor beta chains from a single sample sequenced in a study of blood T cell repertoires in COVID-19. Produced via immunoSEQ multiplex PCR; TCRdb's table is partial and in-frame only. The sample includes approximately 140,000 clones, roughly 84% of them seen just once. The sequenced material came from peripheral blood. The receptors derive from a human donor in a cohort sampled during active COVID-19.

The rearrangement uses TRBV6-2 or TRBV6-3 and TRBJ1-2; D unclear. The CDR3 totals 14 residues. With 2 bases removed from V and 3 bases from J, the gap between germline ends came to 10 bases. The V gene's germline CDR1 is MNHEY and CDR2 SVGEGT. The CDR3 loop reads CASSYEVRDYGYTF. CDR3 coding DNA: TGTGCCAGCAGTTACGAGGTCAGAGACTATGGCTACACCTTC.

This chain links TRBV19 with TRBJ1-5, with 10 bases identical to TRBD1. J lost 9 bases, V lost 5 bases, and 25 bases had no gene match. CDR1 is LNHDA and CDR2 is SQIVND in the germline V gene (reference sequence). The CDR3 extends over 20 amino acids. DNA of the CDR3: TGTGCCAGTAGTCGCTCACCGGGACAGGGGATGGGGAAAGTGAAATGGCCCCAGCATTTT. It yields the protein CASSRSPGQGMGKVKWPQHF. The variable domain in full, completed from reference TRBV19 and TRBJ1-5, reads DGGITQSPKYLFRKEGQNVTLSCEQNLNHDAMYWYRQDPGQGLRLIYYSQIVNDFQKGDIAEGYSVSREKKESFPLTVTSAQKNPTAFYLCASSRSPGQGMGKVKWPQHFGDGTRLSIL.

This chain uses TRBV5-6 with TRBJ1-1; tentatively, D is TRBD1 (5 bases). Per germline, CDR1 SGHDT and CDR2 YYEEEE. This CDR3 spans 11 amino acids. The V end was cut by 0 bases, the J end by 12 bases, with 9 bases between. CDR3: CASSLGGASFF. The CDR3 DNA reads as TGTGCCAGCAGCTTGGGGGGCGCATCTTTCTTT.

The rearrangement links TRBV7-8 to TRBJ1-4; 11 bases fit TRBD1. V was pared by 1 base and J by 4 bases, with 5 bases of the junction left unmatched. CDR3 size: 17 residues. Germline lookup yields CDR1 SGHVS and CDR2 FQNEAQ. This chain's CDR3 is CASSLVGQGVINEKLFF. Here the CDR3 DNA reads TGTGCCAGCAGCTTAGTGGGACAGGGGGTTATTAATGAAAAACTGTTTTTT.

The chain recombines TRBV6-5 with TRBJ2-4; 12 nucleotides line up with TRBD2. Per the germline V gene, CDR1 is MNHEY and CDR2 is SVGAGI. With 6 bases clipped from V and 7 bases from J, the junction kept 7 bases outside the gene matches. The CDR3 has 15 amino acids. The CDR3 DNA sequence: TGTGCCAGCAGCCCCGGACTAGCGGGAAGGAACATTCAGTACTTC. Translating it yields CASSPGLAGRNIQYF.

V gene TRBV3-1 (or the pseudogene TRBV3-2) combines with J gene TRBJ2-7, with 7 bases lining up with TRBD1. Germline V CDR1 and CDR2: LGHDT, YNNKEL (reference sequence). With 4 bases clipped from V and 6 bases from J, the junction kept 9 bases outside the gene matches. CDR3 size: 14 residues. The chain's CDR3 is CASSPRDSKTEQYF. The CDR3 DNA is TGTGCCAGCAGCCCCCGGGACAGTAAAACCGAGCAGTACTTC.

The CDR3 here is CASSDPAGGTDTQYF. CDR3 in DNA: TGCGCCAGCAGTGACCCGGCAGGGGGCACAGATACGCAGTATTTT. The chain uses TRBV10-1 and TRBJ2-3, with D possibly matching TRBD1 (6 bases). The CDR3 totals 15 residues. With 3 bases removed from V and 1 base from J, the gap between germline ends came to 11 bases. Germline CDR1 and CDR2: WNHNN and SYGVQD (reference sequence).

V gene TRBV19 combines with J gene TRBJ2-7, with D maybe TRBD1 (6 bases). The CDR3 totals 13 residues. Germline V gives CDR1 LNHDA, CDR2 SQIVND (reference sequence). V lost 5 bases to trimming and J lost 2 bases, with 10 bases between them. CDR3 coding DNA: TGTGCCAGTAGTGACCGACAGGCCTACGAGCAGTACTTC. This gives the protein CASSDRQAYEQYF.

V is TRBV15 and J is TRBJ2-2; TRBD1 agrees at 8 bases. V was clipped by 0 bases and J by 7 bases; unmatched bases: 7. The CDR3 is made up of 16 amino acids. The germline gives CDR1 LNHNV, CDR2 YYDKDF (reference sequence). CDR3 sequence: CATSRDRTGLSGELFF. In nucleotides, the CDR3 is TGTGCCACCAGCAGAGATCGGACAGGGCTGAGCGGGGAGCTGTTTTTT.

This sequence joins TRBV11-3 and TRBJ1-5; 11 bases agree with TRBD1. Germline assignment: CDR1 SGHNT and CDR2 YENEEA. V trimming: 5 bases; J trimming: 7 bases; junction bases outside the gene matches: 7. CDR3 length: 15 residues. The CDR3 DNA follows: TGTGCCAGCAGCCGAGGACAGGGGGCGGAACAGCCCCAGCATTTT. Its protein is CASSRGQGAEQPQHF.

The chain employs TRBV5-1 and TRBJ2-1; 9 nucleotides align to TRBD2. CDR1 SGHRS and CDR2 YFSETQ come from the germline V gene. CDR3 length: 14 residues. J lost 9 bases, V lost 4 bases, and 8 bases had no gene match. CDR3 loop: CASSTRGLATEQFF. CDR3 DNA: TGCGCCAGCAGCACACGGGGACTAGCCACTGAGCAGTTCTTC.

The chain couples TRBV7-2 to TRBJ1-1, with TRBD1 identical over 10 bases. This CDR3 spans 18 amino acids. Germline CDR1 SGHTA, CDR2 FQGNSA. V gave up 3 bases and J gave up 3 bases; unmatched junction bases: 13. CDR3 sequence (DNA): TGTGCCAGCAGCTTGGGGGCCGGGACAGGGGAGGAAGACACTGAAGCTTTCTTT. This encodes CASSLGAGTGEEDTEAFF. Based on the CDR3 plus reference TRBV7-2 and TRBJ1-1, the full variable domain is GAGVSQSPSNKVTEKGKDVELRCDPISGHTALYWYRQSLGQGLEFLIYFQGNSAPDKSGLPSDRFSAERTGGSVSTLTIQRTQQEDSAVYLCASSLGAGTGEEDTEAFFGQGTRLTVV.

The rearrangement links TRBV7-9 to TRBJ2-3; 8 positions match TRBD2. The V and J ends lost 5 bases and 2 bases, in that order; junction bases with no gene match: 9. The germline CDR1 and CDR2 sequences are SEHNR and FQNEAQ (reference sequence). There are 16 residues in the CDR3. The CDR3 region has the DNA TGTGCCAGCAGCGACATTAGCGGGGCTTCCACAGATACGCAGTATTTT. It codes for CASSDISGASTDTQYF.

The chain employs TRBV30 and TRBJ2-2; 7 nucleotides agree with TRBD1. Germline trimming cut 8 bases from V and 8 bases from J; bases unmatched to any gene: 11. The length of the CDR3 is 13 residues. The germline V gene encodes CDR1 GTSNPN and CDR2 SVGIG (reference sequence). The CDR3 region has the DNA TGTGCCGCGGCAAGGGGGCGGGCAGGGGAGCTGTTTTTT. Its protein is CAAARGRAGELFF.

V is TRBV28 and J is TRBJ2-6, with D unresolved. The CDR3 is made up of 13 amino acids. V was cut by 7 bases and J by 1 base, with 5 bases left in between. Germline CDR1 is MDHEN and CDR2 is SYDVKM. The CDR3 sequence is CASTPSGANVLTF. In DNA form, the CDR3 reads TGTGCCAGCACCCCTTCTGGGGCCAACGTCCTGACTTTC.

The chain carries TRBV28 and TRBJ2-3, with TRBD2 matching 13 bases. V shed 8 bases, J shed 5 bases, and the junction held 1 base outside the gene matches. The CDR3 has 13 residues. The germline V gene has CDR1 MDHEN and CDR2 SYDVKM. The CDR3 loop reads CASGLAGVDTQYF. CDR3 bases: TGTGCCAGCGGACTAGCGGGGGTAGATACGCAGTATTTT.

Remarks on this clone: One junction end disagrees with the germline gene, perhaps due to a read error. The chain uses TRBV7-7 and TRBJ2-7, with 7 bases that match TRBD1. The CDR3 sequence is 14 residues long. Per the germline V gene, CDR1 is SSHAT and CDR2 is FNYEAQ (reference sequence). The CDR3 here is CASSPRQGAYEQYF. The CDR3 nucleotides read TGTGCTAGCAGCCCTCGACAGGGCGCCTACGAGCAGTACTTC.

The CDR3 DNA reads as TGTGCCAGCAGTACTTTTACAGATACGCAGTATTTT. Its translation: CASSTFTDTQYF. V and J are TRBV28 and TRBJ2-3; no clear D. V was clipped by 5 bases and J by 3 bases, with 6 bases between them. The CDR3 contains 12 residues. In germline, CDR1 is MDHEN, CDR2 SYDVKM.

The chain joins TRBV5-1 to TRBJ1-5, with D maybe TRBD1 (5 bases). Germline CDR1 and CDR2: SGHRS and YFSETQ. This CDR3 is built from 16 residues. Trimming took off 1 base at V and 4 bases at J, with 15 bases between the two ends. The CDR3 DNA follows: TGCGCCAGCAGCTTGCAGGGCCCGGCGGGGAATCAGCCCCAGCATTTT. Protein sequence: CASSLQGPAGNQPQHF.